This T cell receptor beta chain was sequenced for a study of blood T cells in healthy people across ages. Germline values: CDR1 SGHTA, CDR2 FQGNSA. The CDR3 is 15 residues long. V gave up 0 bases and J gave up 5 bases; unmatched junction bases: 6. This clonotype was detected ten times or more. With a J-beta primer mix and a sample-barcoded 5' primer, a second PCR ran roughly 6 to 12 cycles. TCRdb processed the 5' RACE reads anew with MiXCR; each CDR3 protein has one entry. The repertoire holds some 1.7 million distinct CDR3 sequences, with roughly 27% as singletons. This TCR came from a woman aged 25 to 39 in good health. The material sequenced was blood. The chain employs TRBV7-2 and TRBJ2-5; 7 nucleotides agree with TRBD1. This chain's CDR3 is CASSLAPRGPETQYF. The CDR3 DNA follows: TGTGCCAGCAGCTTAGCGCCAAGGGGGCCGGAGACCCAGTACTTC.